The 23 T cell receptor beta chains presented below share a single source sample, sequenced in a study of blood T cell repertoires in COVID-19 (dated by TCRdb to about 2020). To prepare the library, the immunoSEQ multiplex PCR assay was applied. TCRdb limited this immuneACCESS table to in-frame rearrangements with V and J called. A share of clones is missing; checked studies link under half to unresolved V genes, and the rest is unexplained. The sample contains roughly 220,000 clones, roughly 88% of them found a single time. 1.2% to 1.5% of the sample is in the top ten clones. Sequencing input: peripheral blood. The receptor set was obtained from a woman aged 40 to 50 who had recovered from COVID-19.

In this sample, this clone turned up a few times. The rearrangement links TRBV7-6 to TRBJ1-6; 9 bases are shared with TRBD1. V gave up 1 base and J gave up 15 bases; unmatched junction bases: 19. Germline CDR1 SGHVS, CDR2 FNYEAQ. The CDR3 sequence is 18 residues long. DNA of the CDR3: TGTGCCAGCAGCTTAGTATCAATTTATGACAGGGGGTTTTATCACCTCCACTTT. It specifies CASSLVSIYDRGFYHLHF.

The V and J genes are TRBV28 and TRBJ2-5; 7 bases map to TRBD2. Trimming took 3 bases from V and 4 from J; bases not matched to a gene: 8. Germline V CDR1 and CDR2: MDHEN, SYDVKM. This CDR3 is 15 amino acids long. CDR3 bases: TGTGCCAGCAGTTTGGCCCTCGGGGGGACAGAGACCCAGTACTTC. The encoded protein is CASSLALGGTETQYF.

The chain links TRBV5-4 to TRBJ1-2; TRBD1 aligns across 8 bases. The CDR3 extends over 15 amino acids. V lost 6 bases and J lost 4; bases outside the gene matches: 11. Germline loops: CDR1 SGHNT, CDR2 YYREEE (reference sequence). CDR3: CASTFDRTGPYGYTF. CDR3 coding DNA: TGTGCCAGCACCTTCGACCGGACAGGGCCCTATGGCTACACCTTC.

This clone has a handful of counts. The chain is built from TRBV28 and TRBJ1-2; D unclear. The CDR3 has 13 amino acids. With 5 bases removed from V and 7 bases from J, the gap between germline ends came to 14 bases. Germline V CDR1 and CDR2: MDHEN, SYDVKM. CDR3 nucleotide sequence: TGTGCCAGCAGTGCACACGGGTCGGGTGGCTACACCTTC. Residues: CASSAHGSGGYTF.

This chain connects TRBV29-1 to TRBJ2-2; a possible D gene is TRBD2 (6 bases). Deletions cut 4 bases from V and 0 bases from J, with 6 bases between. CDR3 length: 13 residues. Germline V gene data show CDR1 as SQVTM and CDR2 as ANQGSEA. This chain's CDR3 is CSVGGTNTGELFF. In nucleotides, the CDR3 is TGCAGCGTTGGCGGGACGAACACCGGGGAGCTGTTTTTT.

The chain joins TRBV5-1 to TRBJ2-5; 14 bases are shared with TRBD2. With 5 bases clipped from V and 7 bases from J, the junction kept 10 bases outside the gene matches. Germline V CDR1 and CDR2: SGHRS, YFSETQ. The CDR3 is made up of 16 amino acids. CDR3 DNA sequence: TGCGCCAGCAGACGGACTAGCGGGGGGTTTTTTTTGACCCAGTACTTC. This codes for CASRRTSGGFFLTQYF.

The rearrangement links TRBV6-5 to TRBJ1-1; TRBD1 is a possible D gene (5 bases). Germline V CDR1 and CDR2: MNHEY, SVGAGI. This CDR3 contains 13 residues. Trimming pared 7 bases from V and 5 bases from J, leaving 14 bases between. CDR3 amino acids: CASTPFKGTEAFF. The CDR3 nucleotides are TGTGCCAGCACTCCTTTCAAGGGGACTGAAGCTTTCTTT.

The V and J genes are TRBV11-2 and TRBJ2-7; D is unresolved. CDR3 size: 15 residues. Deletions cut 3 bases from V and 0 bases from J, with 12 bases between. CDR1 and CDR2 from the germline V gene are SGHAT and FQNNGV. CDR3 nucleotide sequence: TGTGCCAGCAGCTTCAGCCAGGCCAGCTCCTACGAGCAGTACTTC. Its protein is CASSFSQASSYEQYF.

There are a few counts of this clone. The chain recombines TRBV28 with TRBJ1-2; tentatively, D is TRBD1 (6 bases). Trimming took off 3 bases at V and 1 base at J, with 27 bases between the two ends. The CDR3 is made up of 20 amino acids. Per germline, CDR1 MDHEN and CDR2 SYDVKM. CDR3 amino acids: CASSFYRSGAGAILNYGYTF. The CDR3 coding sequence is TGTGCCAGCAGTTTTTACCGTTCAGGGGCAGGGGCCATCCTTAACTATGGCTACACCTTC.

The chain uses TRBV19 and TRBJ1-2; D is ambiguous. Trimming cost V 4 bases and J 2 bases, with 14 bases left between them. The CDR3 sequence is 15 residues long. Germline V gene data show CDR1 as LNHDA and CDR2 as SQIVND (reference sequence). The CDR3 region has the DNA TGTGCCAGTAGTAACCCAAGGGAGGGAAACTATGGCTACACCTTC. Amino acids: CASSNPREGNYGYTF.

This chain connects TRBV11-1 to TRBJ2-1; tentatively, D is TRBD1 (6 bases). The CDR3 is made up of 12 amino acids. V gave up 6 bases and J gave up 8 bases, with 11 bases separating them. CDR1 is SGHAT, CDR2 FQDESV, per germline (reference sequence). CDR3 bases: TGTGCCAGCAGTAACACAGGGTATGAGCAGTTCTTC. Amino acid sequence: CASSNTGYEQFF.

Comment on this clone: The junction departs from germline at one end; a sequencing error may be responsible. The rearrangement uses TRBV11-3 and TRBJ2-7, with a weak D call TRBD1 (6 bases). In germline, CDR1 is SGHNT, CDR2 YENEEA. The CDR3 contains 13 residues. CDR3 region: CASSDPGQTTHFF. The CDR3 DNA reads as TGTGCCAGCAGCGACCCGGGACAAACTACCCACTTCTTC.

This clone appeared once. This rearrangement joins TRBV28 to TRBJ2-3, with 8 bases matching TRBD1. This CDR3 has 15 amino acids. The V gene's germline CDR1 is MDHEN and CDR2 SYDVKM. The junction had 8 bases not matched to a gene; V was cut back by 7 bases and J by 2 bases. CDR3 sequence reads: CASILRTGPTDTQYF. The CDR3 region has the DNA TGTGCCAGCATTCTGAGGACAGGGCCCACAGATACGCAGTATTTT.

The V gene is TRBV5-1, the J gene TRBJ2-1; 16 nucleotides agree with TRBD2. The CDR3 is 15 amino acids. The trim removed 2 bases at V and 10 bases at J, leaving 3 bases unmatched. Germline V gives CDR1 SGHRS, CDR2 YFSETQ. This chain's CDR3 is CASSFGTSGGAEQFF. In DNA form, the CDR3 reads TGCGCCAGCAGCTTCGGGACTAGCGGGGGGGCCGAGCAGTTCTTC.

The chain recombines TRBV6-1 with TRBJ1-5, with D uncertain. The V gene lost 3 bases and the J gene lost 5 bases, with 8 bases spanning the gap. CDR3 length: 13 residues. Germline V gives CDR1 MNHNS, CDR2 SASEGT. The CDR3 sequence is CASSDFGDQPQHF. In DNA form, the CDR3 reads TGTGCCAGCAGTGATTTCGGGGATCAGCCCCAGCATTTT.

The V gene is TRBV28, the J gene TRBJ2-1; 8 nucleotides agree with TRBD1. Germline loops: CDR1 MDHEN, CDR2 SYDVKM. V trimming: 6 bases; J trimming: 9 bases; junction bases outside the gene matches: 7. This CDR3 has 13 amino acids. CDR3 DNA: TGTGCCAGCAGCCACAGGGGGTTAGGTGAGCAGTTCTTC. As protein: CASSHRGLGEQFF.

The CDR3 nucleotides read TGTGCCAGCAGGGGTATGCGGGGGGCCTACGAGCAGTACTTC. This gives the protein CASRGMRGAYEQYF. The chain carries TRBV6-5 and TRBJ2-7; 8 bases agree with TRBD2. CDR1 is MNHEY and CDR2 is SVGAGI in the germline V gene. The CDR3 sequence is 14 residues long. V lost 6 bases and J lost 2; bases outside the gene matches: 6.

The genes are TRBV28 and TRBJ2-1; 8 bases align to TRBD2. V trimming: 2 bases; J trimming: 15 bases; junction bases outside the gene matches: 9. Germline CDR1 reads MDHEN; CDR2 reads SYDVKM. The CDR3 contains 13 residues. For the CDR3, the DNA is TGTGCCAGCAGTTTAGGCCTAGCGGGCCGAGTGTTCTTC. Its protein is CASSLGLAGRVFF.

The chain recombines TRBV30 with TRBJ1-1; 12 nucleotides agree with TRBD1. J lost 5 bases, V lost 2 bases, and 3 bases had no gene match. CDR1 is GTSNPN, CDR2 SVGIG, per germline (reference sequence). This CDR3 is 14 amino acids long. This CDR3 reads CAWSWGQGATEAFF. CDR3 in DNA: TGTGCCTGGAGTTGGGGACAGGGGGCGACTGAAGCTTTCTTT.

CDR3: CASSTQTDSYEQYF. CDR3 nucleotide sequence: TGCGCCAGCAGCACCCAGACAGATAGCTACGAGCAGTACTTC. The V and J genes are TRBV5-1 and TRBJ2-7; D perhaps matches TRBD1 (5 bases). V was pared by 4 bases and J by 3 bases, with 14 bases between. Per the germline V gene, CDR1 is SGHRS and CDR2 is YFSETQ. CDR3 size: 14 residues.

The chain couples TRBV6-2 or TRBV6-3 to TRBJ2-1, with D possibly matching TRBD2 (6 bases). The CDR3 has 13 residues. The germline V and J ends were trimmed by 5 bases and 7 bases, with 12 bases remaining between them. From germline, CDR1 is MNHEY and CDR2 SVGEGT. For the CDR3, the DNA is TGTGCCAGCAGTACGACTAGATTGAATGAGCAGTTCTTC. Its protein product is CASSTTRLNEQFF.

The gene calls are TRBV15 and TRBJ1-5; 8 bases are a match to TRBD1. The CDR3 extends over 15 amino acids. The germline gives CDR1 LNHNV, CDR2 YYDKDF (reference sequence). The V segment lost 3 bases and the J segment 6 bases; nucleotides outside the gene matches: 7. The CDR3 nucleotides read TGTGCCACCAGCAGGGACCGGGACAGGTCTCAGCCCCAGCATTTT. Translated: CATSRDRDRSQPQHF.

This chain connects TRBV7-9 to TRBJ1-5; D is possibly TRBD1 (5 bases). Germline CDR1 and CDR2: SEHNR and FQNEAQ (reference sequence). V was shortened by 1 base and J by 1 base, with 8 bases between the two germline ends. This CDR3 contains 15 residues. For the CDR3, the DNA is TGTGCCAGCAGCTTAGAGGCAGGGAGCAATCAGCCCCAGCATTTT. Translation: CASSLEAGSNQPQHF. The variable domain in full, with the rest retrieved from reference TRBV7-9 and TRBJ1-5, is DTGVSQNPRHKITKRGQNVTFRCDPISEHNRLYWYRQTLGQGPEFLTYFQNEAQLEKSRLLSDRFSAERPKGSFSTLEIQRTEQGDSAMYLCASSLEAGSNQPQHFGDGTRLSIL.